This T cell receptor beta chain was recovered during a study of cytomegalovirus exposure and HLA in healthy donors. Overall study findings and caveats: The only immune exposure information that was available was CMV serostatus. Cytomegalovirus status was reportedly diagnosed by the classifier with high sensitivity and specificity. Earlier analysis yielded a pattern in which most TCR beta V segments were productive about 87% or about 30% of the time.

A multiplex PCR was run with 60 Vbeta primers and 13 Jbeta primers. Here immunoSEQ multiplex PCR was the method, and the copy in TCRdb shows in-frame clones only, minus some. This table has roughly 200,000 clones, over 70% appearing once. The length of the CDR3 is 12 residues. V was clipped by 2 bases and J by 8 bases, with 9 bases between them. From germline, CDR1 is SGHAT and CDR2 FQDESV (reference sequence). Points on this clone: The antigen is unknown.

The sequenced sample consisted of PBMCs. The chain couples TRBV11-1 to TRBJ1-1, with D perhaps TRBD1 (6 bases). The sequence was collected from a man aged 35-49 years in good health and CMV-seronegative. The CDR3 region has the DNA TGTGCCAGCAGCTTACGCGACAGGGAAGCTTTCTTT. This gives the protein CASSLRDREAFF.